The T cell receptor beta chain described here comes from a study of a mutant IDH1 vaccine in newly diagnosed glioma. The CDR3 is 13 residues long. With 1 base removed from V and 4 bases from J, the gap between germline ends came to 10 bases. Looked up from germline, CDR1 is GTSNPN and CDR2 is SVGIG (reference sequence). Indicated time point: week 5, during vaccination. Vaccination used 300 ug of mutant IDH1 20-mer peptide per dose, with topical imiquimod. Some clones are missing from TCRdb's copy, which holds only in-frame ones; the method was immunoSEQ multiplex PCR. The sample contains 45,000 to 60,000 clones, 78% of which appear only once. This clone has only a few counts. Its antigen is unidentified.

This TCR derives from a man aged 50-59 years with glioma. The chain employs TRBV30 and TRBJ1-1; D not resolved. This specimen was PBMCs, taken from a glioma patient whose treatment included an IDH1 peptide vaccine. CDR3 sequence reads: CAWSAWGITEAFF. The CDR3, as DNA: TGTGCCTGGAGTGCGTGGGGAATCACTGAAGCTTTCTTT.